The 30 T cell receptor beta chains below all came from one sample that was sequenced in a study of glioma-infiltrating T cells after dendritic cell vaccination listed by TCRdb under 2016. Library method: the immunoSEQ multiplex PCR assay. What TCRdb holds here is the immuneACCESS table cut down to in-frame rearrangements. Part of the clones is not present; checked against another copy, under half of the missing clones reflect an unresolved V gene, and the others are unexplained. This sample holds about 38,000 clones; approximately 84% were observed only once. 7.5% to 10% of the sample is in the top ten clones. Sequencing used blood, obtained before dendritic cell vaccination. The receptors stem from a human donor with glioblastoma.

This chain joins TRBV11-1 and TRBJ2-1, with 8 bases fitting TRBD1. This CDR3 region has 16 residues. The ends lost 7 bases at V and 6 bases at J; junction bases unmatched: 14. Per germline, CDR1 SGHAT and CDR2 FQDESV (reference sequence). CDR3 nucleotides: TGTGCCAGCACCCAGGGGGTCCGGGACAGGCGCAATGAGCAGTTCTTC. Translation: CASTQGVRDRRNEQFF.

This clone was detected only a few times. The CDR3, as DNA: TGTGCCAGCAGTGAATATAATACGGGGATAGGGCGGAACACTGAAGCTTTCTTT. It is translated as CASSEYNTGIGRNTEAFF. The chain joins TRBV25-1 to TRBJ1-1; the D is unclear. With 0 bases removed from V and 1 base from J, the gap between germline ends came to 18 bases. Per the germline V gene, CDR1 is MGHDK and CDR2 is SYGVNS. The CDR3 runs 18 residues.

This clone was seen just once. This chain joins TRBV6-5 and TRBJ1-2, with D perhaps matching TRBD1 (5 bases). Germline V gives CDR1 MNHEY, CDR2 SVGAGI. V was cut by 2 bases and J by 4 bases, with 14 bases left in between. The CDR3 extends over 15 amino acids. The CDR3 DNA reads as TGTGCCAGCAGTTACGGCGGCAGGGAAATCTATGGCTACACCTTC. As protein: CASSYGGREIYGYTF.

As concerns this clone: Mismatch with germline at one junction end may stem from a read error. Other DNA sequences from this sample encode an identical CDR3 as well. This CDR3 reads CASSFQGTYNSPLHF. CDR3 nucleotides: TGTGCCAGCAGTTTTCAGGGGACCTATAATTCCCCCCTCCACTTT. The J gene is TRBJ1-6, the V gene TRBV27; tentatively, D is TRBD1 (6 bases). Per germline, CDR1 MNHEY and CDR2 SMNVEV (reference sequence). The CDR3 totals 15 residues.

The V gene is TRBV29-1, the J gene TRBJ1-2; D perhaps matches TRBD1 (6 bases). This CDR3 has 14 amino acids. Trimming took 3 bases from V and 8 from J, leaving 19 bases between them. Germline lookup yields CDR1 SQVTM and CDR2 ANQGSEA. This chain's CDR3 is CSVEVQGGTRGYTF. The DNA for the CDR3 is TGCAGCGTTGAGGTTCAAGGGGGAACGAGGGGCTACACCTTC.

This clone was found a few times. J is TRBJ1-1 and V is TRBV7-9, with 7 nucleotides matching TRBD1. The ends lost 1 base at V and 0 bases at J; junction bases unmatched: 8. This CDR3 contains 17 residues. CDR1 SEHNR and CDR2 FQNEAQ come from the germline V gene (reference sequence). CDR3 loop: CASSLEGGRRMNTEAFF. In nucleotides, the CDR3 is TGTGCCAGCAGCTTAGAAGGGGGCAGAAGGATGAACACTGAAGCTTTCTTT.

This clone came up once. This chain connects TRBV5-6 to TRBJ2-1; 10 nucleotides align to TRBD2. Germline V CDR1 and CDR2: SGHDT, YYEEEE. Trimming at V came to 0 bases and at J to 8 bases, leaving 11 bases not matched to a gene. The CDR3 is 17 residues long. The CDR3 nucleotides read TGTGCCAGCAGCTTGGTTGTAGCGGGGGGTCCCGGTTATGAGCAGTTCTTC. Amino acid sequence: CASSLVVAGGPGYEQFF.

V is TRBV7-8 and J is TRBJ1-1; tentative D call: TRBD1 (6 bases). In germline, CDR1 is SGHVS, CDR2 FQNEAQ. V shed 10 bases and J shed 0 bases, with 15 bases lying between them. The CDR3 is 14 amino acids. CDR3 residues: CATKTGTMNTEAFF. CDR3 sequence (DNA): TGTGCCACCAAGACAGGAACTATGAACACTGAAGCTTTCTTT. The full variable domain, its missing parts supplied by reference TRBV7-8 and TRBJ1-1, is GAGVSQSPRYKVAKRGQDVALRCDPISGHVSLFWYQQALGQGPEFLTYFQNEAQLDKSGLPSDRFFAERPEGSVSTLKIQRTQQEDSAVYLCATKTGTMNTEAFFGQGTRLTVV.

The gene calls are TRBV4-1 and TRBJ2-7, with 8 bases that match TRBD2. Germline lookup yields CDR1 MGHRA and CDR2 YSYEKL. This CDR3 region has 15 residues. The ends lost 2 bases at V and 3 bases at J; junction bases unmatched: 6. CDR3 region: CASSQPGLESYEQYF. CDR3 in DNA: TGCGCCAGCAGCCAACCGGGACTAGAAAGCTACGAGCAGTACTTC.

V usage is TRBV19 and J usage is TRBJ1-2; the D is unclear. Germline CDR1 and CDR2: LNHDA and SQIVND (reference sequence). This CDR3 region has 15 residues. Between the trimmed V and J ends, which lost 3 bases and 1 base, there was a span of 12 bases. DNA of the CDR3: TGTGCCAGTAGTATTCACAGTGAGCTTAACTATGGCTACACCTTC. Protein sequence: CASSIHSELNYGYTF.

This clone was counted only a few times. Other DNA sequences in this specimen translate into the identical CDR3. This chain joins TRBV7-3 and TRBJ2-5; 7 bases map to TRBD2. This CDR3 is 13 amino acids long. The V and J ends lost 3 bases and 3 bases, in that order; junction bases with no gene match: 1. Per the germline V gene, CDR1 is SGHTA and CDR2 is FQGTGA. The CDR3 DNA follows: TGTGCCAGCAGCTTCGCGGGGGAAGAGACCCAGTACTTC. This codes for CASSFAGEETQYF.

The rearrangement joins TRBV10-3 to TRBJ1-5, with 10 nucleotides matching TRBD1. The germline gives CDR1 ENHRY, CDR2 SYGVKD. The CDR3 consists of 15 residues. V dropped 5 bases and J dropped 2; count of bases not matched to a gene: 3. The CDR3 is CAISPGQGGNQPQHF. CDR3 in DNA: TGTGCCATCAGTCCCGGACAGGGGGGCAATCAGCCCCAGCATTTT.

V is TRBV6-1 and J is TRBJ2-7; TRBD1 aligns across 11 bases. The germline CDR1 and CDR2 sequences are MNHNS and SASEGT. There are 15 residues in the CDR3. After removal of 3 bases from V and 4 bases from J, the junction contained 5 bases not matched to a gene. The DNA for the CDR3 is TGTGCCAGCAGTGAGTGGACAGGGGGCAGGTACGAGCAGTACTTC. Translated: CASSEWTGGRYEQYF.

This chain joins TRBV30 and TRBJ1-4; D might be TRBD1 (5 bases). The germline V gene has CDR1 GTSNPN and CDR2 SVGIG (reference sequence). There are 14 residues in the CDR3. Trimming took 2 bases from V and 7 from J, leaving 14 bases between them. The chain's CDR3 is CAWSIRGGSEKLFF. The CDR3 DNA follows: TGTGCCTGGAGTATACGGGGGGGAAGTGAAAAACTGTTTTTT.

V gene TRBV29-1 combines with J gene TRBJ1-4; possible D gene TRBD1, 6 bases. The CDR3 contains 14 residues. Germline V gene sequence: CDR1 SQVTM, CDR2 ANQGSEA. V was clipped by 5 bases and J by 0 bases, with 10 bases between them. CDR3 residues: CSVNTGTTNEKLFF. The CDR3 DNA sequence: TGCAGCGTTAATACAGGGACAACTAATGAAAAACTGTTTTTT.

The CDR3 region has the DNA TGTGCCAGCAGCTTACAGGTTCGCGGGGAGCTGTTTTTT. As protein: CASSLQVRGELFF. The V and J genes are TRBV5-4 and TRBJ2-2, with D perhaps matching TRBD1 (5 bases). From germline, CDR1 is SGHNT and CDR2 YYREEE (reference sequence). The CDR3 has 13 residues. The V and J ends lost 2 bases and 7 bases respectively, with 9 bases between them.

The rearrangement links TRBV30 to TRBJ2-7; D is possibly TRBD2 (5 bases). Germline V lookup: CDR1 GTSNPN, CDR2 SVGIG (reference sequence). The length of the CDR3 is 13 residues. The V and J ends lost 4 bases and 3 bases respectively, with 13 bases between them. CDR3 DNA sequence: TGTGCCTGGAAGCGGAAAATGAGCTACGAGCAGTACTTC. Protein product: CAWKRKMSYEQYF.

This clone was counted a few times. The rearrangement uses TRBV30 and TRBJ2-1, with a possible D match to TRBD1 (6 bases). CDR1 is GTSNPN, CDR2 SVGIG, per germline (reference sequence). Trimming shortened V by 7 bases and J by 6 bases, and 25 bases separated the two germline ends. This CDR3 has 16 amino acids. In DNA form, the CDR3 reads TGTGCCTCGGCTTATTTTACAGGGCGGTCGGGCAATGAGCAGTTCTTC. Encoded protein: CASAYFTGRSGNEQFF.

The chain joins TRBV5-1 to TRBJ2-7; TRBD1 matches at 10 bases. This CDR3 has 16 residues. V trimming: 3 bases; J trimming: 3 bases; junction bases outside the gene matches: 9. Germline V CDR1 and CDR2: SGHRS, YFSETQ. CDR3 DNA sequence: TGCGCCAGCAGCTCTTCCGCCCGGGACAGGGGCTACGAGCAGTACTTC. Its translation is CASSSSARDRGYEQYF.

In this sample, this clone turned up a few times. This chain joins TRBV27 and TRBJ2-1; TRBD2 agrees at 10 bases. V dropped 1 base and J dropped 5; count of bases not matched to a gene: 11. Germline V gene lookup returns CDR1 MNHEY and CDR2 SMNVEV (reference sequence). The CDR3 covers 18 residues. The CDR3 nucleotides are TGTGCCAGCAGTTTATGGTCTCATATAGCGGGGGGCAACAATGAGCAGTTCTTC. Protein: CASSLWSHIAGGNNEQFF.

The chain joins TRBV7-9 to TRBJ2-2, with 7 bases identical to TRBD1. After removal of 9 bases from V and 0 bases from J, the junction contained 10 bases not matched to a gene. CDR1 is SEHNR and CDR2 is FQNEAQ in the germline V gene (reference sequence). The length of the CDR3 is 16 residues. The CDR3 nucleotides read TGTGCCAGTTCCGGCCGAGGGGGCACGAACACCGGGGAGCTGTTTTTT. The encoded protein is CASSGRGGTNTGELFF.

This clone was detected a few times. The gene calls are TRBV7-9 and TRBJ1-1; TRBD1 matches at 7 bases. Germline assignment: CDR1 SEHNR and CDR2 FQNEAQ (reference sequence). V trimming: 6 bases; J trimming: 2 bases; junction bases outside the gene matches: 6. CDR3 size: 14 residues. The CDR3 is CASSRDRENTEAFF. The CDR3 coding sequence is TGTGCCAGCAGTCGCGACAGGGAAAACACTGAAGCTTTCTTT.

The gene calls are TRBV14 and TRBJ2-7; 8 bases fit TRBD1. There are 15 residues in the CDR3. J was trimmed by 2 bases and V by 1 base; bases with no gene match: 4. Germline V gives CDR1 SGHDN, CDR2 FVKESK. The CDR3 DNA reads as TGTGCCAGCAGCCAAGCCCCAGGGGGCCCCTACGAGCAGTACTTC. Protein sequence: CASSQAPGGPYEQYF.

The V call is TRBV2, the J call TRBJ1-5; D may be TRBD1 (6 bases). This CDR3 region has 14 residues. V shed 7 bases and J shed 2 bases, with 12 bases lying between them. In germline, CDR1 is SNHLY, CDR2 FYNNEI. CDR3 sequence: CASKGGLRNQPQHF. Here the CDR3 DNA reads TGTGCCAGCAAAGGGGGTCTTCGCAATCAGCCCCAGCATTTT.

This clone has only one observation. The rearrangement uses TRBV5-6 and TRBJ2-1; D possibly corresponds to TRBD1 (6 bases). Between the trimmed V and J ends, which lost 6 bases and 3 bases, there was a span of 13 bases. This CDR3 region has 14 residues. Per germline, CDR1 SGHDT and CDR2 YYEEEE. The CDR3 coding sequence is TGTGCCAGCACCCCAGGGGTAGACTACAATGAGCAGTTCTTC. Translating it yields CASTPGVDYNEQFF.

The rearrangement links TRBV7-2 to TRBJ2-1, with TRBD1 matching over 8 bases. V dropped 4 bases and J dropped 7; count of bases not matched to a gene: 9. Germline V CDR1 and CDR2: SGHTA, FQGNSA. This CDR3 is 15 amino acids long. The CDR3 DNA reads TGTGCCAGCAGCTCGCCCAGGGGGCGCCTGAATGAGCAGTTCTTC. This translates into CASSSPRGRLNEQFF.

The rearrangement joins TRBV7-8 to TRBJ2-7, with D uncertain. Germline V lookup: CDR1 SGHVS, CDR2 FQNEAQ. The ends were cut back, 4 bases at V and 4 bases at J, with 8 bases in the middle. The CDR3 sequence is 12 residues long. CDR3 DNA sequence: TGTGCCAGCAGCTCACGAGATTACGAGCAGTACTTC. This translates into CASSSRDYEQYF. Complete variable domain (other parts from reference TRBV7-8 and TRBJ2-7): GAGVSQSPRYKVAKRGQDVALRCDPISGHVSLFWYQQALGQGPEFLTYFQNEAQLDKSGLPSDRFFAERPEGSVSTLKIQRTQQEDSAVYLCASSSRDYEQYFGPGTRLTVT.

Details on this clone: The junction departs from the called germline gene at one end, perhaps through a read error. Other DNA sequences in the sample encode the same CDR3. The CDR3, as DNA: TGTGCCAGCAGCAATCCGACAGCGAGCTCCTATAATTCCCCCCTCCACTTT. Protein product: CASSNPTASSYNSPLHF. The chain recombines TRBV7-8 with TRBJ1-6; tentatively, D is TRBD1 (5 bases). CDR1 and CDR2 (germline): SGHVS, FQNEAQ. CDR3 length equals 17 residues.

The chain is built from TRBV7-9 and TRBJ2-7; 9 nucleotides agree with TRBD1. Germline CDR1 reads SEHNR; CDR2 reads FQNEAQ (reference sequence). This CDR3 spans 13 amino acids. V lost 5 bases and J lost 5; bases outside the gene matches: 4. The CDR3 DNA reads TGTGCCAGCAGCGCTCGGACAGGGGACGAGCAGTACTTC. This codes for CASSARTGDEQYF.

The rearrangement uses TRBV13 and TRBJ2-7; 8 bases agree with TRBD2. The CDR3 consists of 17 residues. The germline CDR1 and CDR2 sequences are PRHDT and FYEKMQ (reference sequence). V trimming: 5 bases; J trimming: 0 bases; junction bases outside the gene matches: 12. The CDR3: CASSPSGSGGSSYEQYF. The CDR3 DNA follows: TGTGCCAGCAGCCCCTCAGGGAGCGGGGGAAGCTCCTACGAGCAGTACTTC.